This TCR beta chain came from a study of T cells in Graves' hyperthyroidism and ophthalmopathy. This clonotype was counted only a few times. The ends were cut back, 3 bases at V and 4 bases at J, with 16 bases in the middle. CDR1 and CDR2 from the germline V gene are LNHNV and YYDKDF (reference sequence). The CDR3 length is 16 residues. There were TCR beta CDR3 regions amplified from RNA transcripts. The primer set for the first-round RT-PCR of the TCR CDR3 was HTBI. In TCRdb, the multiplex PCR reads were re-called with MiXCR into one record per CDR3 protein. Here the sample spans 500,000 to 550,000 distinct CDR3 sequences, nearly 20% being singletons. Isolation of PBMCs was performed on approximately 10 ml fresh peripheral blood.

The sample was blood. The chain is built from TRBV15 and TRBJ1-5; no reliable D call. This receptor was obtained from a man in his forties with Graves' ophthalmopathy. Written as DNA, the CDR3 is TGTGCCACCAGCAGTGCTCAGGAGGGAACGAATCAGCCCCAGCATTTT. Its translation is CATSSAQEGTNQPQHF.